The 12 T cell receptor beta chains presented below share a single source sample, sequenced in a study of blood T cell dynamics during melanoma immunotherapy. The table came from immunoSEQ multiplex PCR; TCRdb's copy has only in-frame clones and leaves some out. There are about 16,000 clones in the sample; roughly 90% occur only once, and about 1.8% lies in the top ten. Time point indicated: pre-treatment baseline. The sequenced sample was blood, obtained from a patient treated with checkpoint blockade. Receptor source: a human donor with melanoma.

The rearrangement uses TRBV27 and TRBJ1-5; 11 bases align to TRBD1. V lost 1 base to trimming and J lost 4 bases; unmatched junction nucleotides: 3. In germline, CDR1 is MNHEY, CDR2 SMNVEV (reference sequence). The CDR3 covers 16 residues. The CDR3 is CASSLLGTGGNQPQHF. CDR3 coding DNA: TGTGCCAGCAGTTTATTGGGGACAGGGGGTAATCAGCCCCAGCATTTT.

V gene TRBV5-1 combines with J gene TRBJ2-1; 10 nucleotides match TRBD2. The CDR3 covers 14 residues. CDR1 SGHRS and CDR2 YFSETQ come from the germline V gene. V shed 3 bases, J shed 8 bases, and the junction held 5 bases outside the gene matches. CDR3 coding DNA: TGCGCCAGCAGCTCAGTAGCGGGAGGCGATGAGCAGTTCTTC. It yields the protein CASSSVAGGDEQFF.

This clone has just one count. The chain recombines TRBV4-2 with TRBJ2-7, with 9 bases identical to TRBD2. The CDR3 runs to 18 residues. Germline V gene lookup returns CDR1 LGHNA and CDR2 YNFKEQ. V shed 1 base and J 0 bases; nucleotides not matched to a gene: 10. CDR3 in amino acids: CASSQASSGGPSSYEQYF. In DNA form, the CDR3 reads TGTGCCAGCAGCCAAGCGAGTAGCGGGGGCCCAAGCTCCTACGAGCAGTACTTC.

CDR3 loop: CASSVTTGKGELFF. The CDR3 DNA reads TGTGCCAGCAGCGTCACAACAGGGAAAGGGGAGCTGTTTTTT. The V gene is TRBV9, the J gene TRBJ2-2; D perhaps matches TRBD1 (6 bases). The germline CDR1 and CDR2 sequences are SGDLS and YYNGEE. The length of the CDR3 is 14 residues. V was trimmed by 2 bases and J by 8 bases, leaving 13 bases between them.

V gene TRBV7-2 combines with J gene TRBJ1-6; 12 bases are shared with TRBD1. CDR3 length: 15 amino acids. Germline V lookup: CDR1 SGHTA, CDR2 FQGNSA. V shed 6 bases and J 9 bases; nucleotides not matched to a gene: 6. The CDR3 sequence: CASRLGTGGISPLHF. The CDR3 coding sequence is TGTGCCAGCAGACTGGGGACAGGGGGCATTTCACCCCTCCACTTT. The whole variable domain, remainder taken from reference TRBV7-2 and TRBJ1-6, is GAGVSQSPSNKVTEKGKDVELRCDPISGHTALYWYRQSLGQGLEFLIYFQGNSAPDKSGLPSDRFSAERTGGSVSTLTIQRTQQEDSAVYLCASRLGTGGISPLHFGNGTRLTVT.

V usage is TRBV19 and J usage is TRBJ2-7; 12 bases line up with TRBD2. The germline V gene encodes CDR1 LNHDA and CDR2 SQIVND (reference sequence). The J segment lost 2 bases and the V segment lost 6 bases, leaving 5 bases of the junction unmatched. The length of the CDR3 is 15 residues. CDR3 bases: TGTGCCAGTAGACGACTAGCGGGAGACGCCTACGAGCAGTACTTC. Residues: CASRRLAGDAYEQYF.

The gene calls are TRBV10-3 and TRBJ2-3; 7 nucleotides line up with TRBD2. Germline V gene sequence: CDR1 ENHRY, CDR2 SYGVKD. The CDR3 spans 14 residues. V gave up 6 bases and J gave up 3 bases; unmatched junction bases: 6. The CDR3 here is CAISLSGVTDTQYF. DNA for the CDR3: TGTGCCATCAGCTTAAGCGGGGTTACAGATACGCAGTATTTT.

V gene TRBV11-3 combines with J gene TRBJ2-7, with 8 nucleotides matching TRBD1. This CDR3 has 14 residues. V was pared by 1 base and J by 2 bases, with 1 base of the junction left unmatched. Germline V CDR1 and CDR2: SGHNT, YENEEA. The CDR3 sequence is CASSLGQGPYEQYF. The CDR3 nucleotides are TGTGCCAGCAGCTTAGGACAGGGGCCCTACGAGCAGTACTTC.

The chain has TRBV15 and TRBJ1-5, with a weak D call TRBD1 (5 bases). The CDR3 extends over 14 amino acids. Germline V gene lookup returns CDR1 LNHNV and CDR2 YYDKDF (reference sequence). V dropped 1 base and J dropped 8 bases, with 12 bases sitting between them. The CDR3 spells CATSRGGPWEPQHF. The CDR3 bases are TGTGCCACCAGCAGAGGGGGACCGTGGGAGCCCCAGCATTTT. The full variable domain, rest sourced from reference TRBV15 and TRBJ1-5, is DAMVIQNPRYQVTQFGKPVTLSCSQTLNHNVMYWYQQKSSQAPKLLFHYYDKDFNNEADTPDNFQSRRPNTSFCFLDIRSPGLGDTAMYLCATSRGGPWEPQHFGDGTRLSIL.

This chain joins TRBV7-2 and TRBJ1-2, with 7 bases fitting TRBD1. The CDR3 runs to 15 residues. CDR1 SGHTA and CDR2 FQGNSA come from the germline V gene. V was pared by 0 bases and J by 4 bases, with 5 bases of the junction left unmatched. The CDR3 region has the DNA TGTGCCAGCAGCTTAGCGACAGGGCCTAGCTATGGCTACACCTTC. This gives the protein CASSLATGPSYGYTF.

This rearrangement joins TRBV10-3 to TRBJ1-1; 12 positions agree with TRBD1. The CDR3 runs to 16 residues. The V gene end was trimmed by 6 bases and the J gene end by 1 base; junction bases not matched to a gene: 6. CDR1 and CDR2 from the germline V gene are ENHRY and SYGVKD. CDR3 sequence: CAISPGTGGGNTEAFF. Here the CDR3 DNA reads TGTGCCATCAGCCCCGGGACAGGGGGCGGGAACACTGAAGCTTTCTTT.

The V and J genes are TRBV5-1 and TRBJ2-5, with TRBD1 identical over 9 bases. Germline loops: CDR1 SGHRS, CDR2 YFSETQ. Unmatched junction bases numbered 9, after V lost 4 bases and J lost 5 bases. CDR3 length equals 15 residues. CDR3 DNA sequence: TGCGCCAGCAGCCATGAGACAGGGGGTTGGGAGACCCAGTACTTC. Translation: CASSHETGGWETQYF. The entire variable domain, with the rest obtained from reference TRBV5-1 and TRBJ2-5, is as follows: KAGVTQTPRYLIKTRGQQVTLSCSPISGHRSVSWYQQTPGQGLQFLFEYFSETQRNKGNFPGRFSGRQFSNSRSEMNVSTLELGDSALYLCASSHETGGWETQYFGPGTRLLVL.